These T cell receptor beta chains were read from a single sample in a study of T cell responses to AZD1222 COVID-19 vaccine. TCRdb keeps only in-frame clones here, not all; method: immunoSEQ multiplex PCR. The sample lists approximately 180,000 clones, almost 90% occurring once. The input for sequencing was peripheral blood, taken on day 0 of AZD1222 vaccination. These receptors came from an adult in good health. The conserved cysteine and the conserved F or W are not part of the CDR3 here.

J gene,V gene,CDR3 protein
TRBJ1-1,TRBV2,ASKVSWGNTEAF
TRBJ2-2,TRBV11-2,ASSSGDRGIHGELF
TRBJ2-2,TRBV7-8,ASSLASQGLTGELF
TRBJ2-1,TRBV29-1,SVGGNEQF
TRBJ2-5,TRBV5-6,ASSLGGVRETQY
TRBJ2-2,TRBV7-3,ASSLMGASGELF
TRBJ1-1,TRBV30,AWRPSVNTEAF
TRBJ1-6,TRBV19,ASSGGQSSYNSPLH
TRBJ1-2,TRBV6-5,ASSLRVPSNYGYT
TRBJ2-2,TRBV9,ARRALPGLAGGRTGELF
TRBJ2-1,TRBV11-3,ASSLDRGVGYNEQF
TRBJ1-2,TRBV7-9,ASSPGVRGYT
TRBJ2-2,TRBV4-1,ASSQEGGGGTGELF
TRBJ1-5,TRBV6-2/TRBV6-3,ASSYLGGNNQPQH
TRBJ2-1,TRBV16,ASSQFGLAGGHEQF
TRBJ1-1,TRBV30,AWSGSHRWTEAF
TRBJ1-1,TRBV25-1,ASSEGQTLDQFTEAF
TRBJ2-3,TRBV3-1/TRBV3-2,ASSQDITGPTDTQY
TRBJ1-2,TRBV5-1,ASSLAGPGNGYT
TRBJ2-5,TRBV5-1,ASRGVQGIETQY
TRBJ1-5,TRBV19,ASSIEAGQQPQH
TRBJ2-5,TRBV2,ALAGASVETQY
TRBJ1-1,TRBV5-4,ASSHARGSTEAF
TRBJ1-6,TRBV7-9,ASRFDSTTSPLH
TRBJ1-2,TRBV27,ASSQDRGPYT
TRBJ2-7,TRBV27,ASSRQGGFTYEQY
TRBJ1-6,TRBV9,ASSVTGALLPLH
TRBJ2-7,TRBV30,AFNLRDRTYEQY
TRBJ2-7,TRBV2,ASSHRALTLYEQY
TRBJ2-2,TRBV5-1,ASSLGTANTGELF
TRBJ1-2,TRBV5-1,ASSRQGDYGYT
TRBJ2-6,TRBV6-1,ASSEYPPGLRPGVSGANVLT
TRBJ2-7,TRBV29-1,SVLTGYYEQY
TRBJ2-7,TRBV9,ASSVVEKGEQY
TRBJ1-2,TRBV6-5,ATRGAPGYT
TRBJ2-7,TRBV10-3,AISFDKDIYEQY
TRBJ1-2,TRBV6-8,ASSYSVTNYGYT
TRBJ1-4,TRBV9,ASSVRAGDEKLF
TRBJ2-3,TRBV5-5,ASSGYTSPPDTQY
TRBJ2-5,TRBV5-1,ASSLASGTAFSQETQY
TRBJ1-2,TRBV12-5,ASGDRDRGLGYGYT